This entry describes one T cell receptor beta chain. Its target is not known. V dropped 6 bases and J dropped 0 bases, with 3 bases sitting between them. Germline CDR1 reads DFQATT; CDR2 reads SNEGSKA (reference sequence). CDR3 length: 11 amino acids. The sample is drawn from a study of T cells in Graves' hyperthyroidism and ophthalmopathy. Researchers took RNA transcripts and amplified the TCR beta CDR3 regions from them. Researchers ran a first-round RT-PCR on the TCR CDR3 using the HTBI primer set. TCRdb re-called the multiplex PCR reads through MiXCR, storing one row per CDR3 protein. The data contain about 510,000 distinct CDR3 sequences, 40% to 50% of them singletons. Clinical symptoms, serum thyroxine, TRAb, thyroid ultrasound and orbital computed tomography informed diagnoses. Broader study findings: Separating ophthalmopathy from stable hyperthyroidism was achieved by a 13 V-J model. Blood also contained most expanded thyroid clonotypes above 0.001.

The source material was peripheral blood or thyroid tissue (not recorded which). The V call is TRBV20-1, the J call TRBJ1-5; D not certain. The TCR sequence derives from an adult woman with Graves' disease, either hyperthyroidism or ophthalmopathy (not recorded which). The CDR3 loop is CSATSNQPQHF. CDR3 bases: TGCAGTGCCACTAGCAATCAGCCCCAGCATTTT.